Included here is one T cell receptor beta chain sequence, with context. Its antigen remains unidentified. Using immunoSEQ multiplex PCR, the repertoire was profiled, and TCRdb retains in-frame clones only, with some absent. The table has 30,000 to 40,000 clones, more than 70% seen once. This record comes from a study of radiotherapy plus CTLA-4 blockade in lung cancer. Turning to the study itself: The study recorded objective responses in 15% to 20% of patients and disease control in roughly 34%.

The CDR3 length is 13 residues. V shed 0 bases and J shed 3 bases, with 6 bases lying between them. The germline V gene has CDR1 LGHNA and CDR2 YSLEER. Participants had chemo-refractory metastatic non-small-cell lung cancer and were treated with focal radiation plus ipilimumab CTLA-4 blockade. Study conclusions and caveats: Reports state that early shifts in blood T cell clones, with interferon-beta, best predicted response. Radiotherapy plus ipilimumab was followed by expansion in blood of tumor-derived TCR clones.

The receptor comes from a human donor with non-small cell lung cancer who had stable disease on radiotherapy plus ipilimumab. The sequencing here drew on peripheral blood, taken from a patient treated with radiotherapy plus ipilimumab. This chain links TRBV4-3 with TRBJ2-7; perhaps TRBD1 as D (5 bases). The CDR3 DNA reads TGCGCCAGCAGCCAAGAGCAGGGCTACGAGCAGTACTTC. It specifies CASSQEQGYEQYF.